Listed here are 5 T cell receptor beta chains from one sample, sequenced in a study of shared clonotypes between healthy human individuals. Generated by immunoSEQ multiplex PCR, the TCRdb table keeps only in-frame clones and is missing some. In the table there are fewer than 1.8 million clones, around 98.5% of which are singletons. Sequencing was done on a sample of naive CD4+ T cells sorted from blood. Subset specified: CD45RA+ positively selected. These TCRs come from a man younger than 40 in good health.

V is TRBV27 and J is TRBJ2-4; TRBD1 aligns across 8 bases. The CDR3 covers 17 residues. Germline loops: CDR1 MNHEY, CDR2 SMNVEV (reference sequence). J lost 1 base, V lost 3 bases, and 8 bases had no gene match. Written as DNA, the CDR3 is TGTGCCAGCAGTTTGGACAGGGTACAAATGGCCAAAAACATTCAGTACTTC. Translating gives CASSLDRVQMAKNIQYF.

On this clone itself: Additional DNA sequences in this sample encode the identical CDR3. The CDR3 coding sequence is TGTGCCAGCAGTTTATTGCACAATGAGCAGTTCTTC. This gives the protein CASSLLHNEQFF. The genes are TRBV28 and TRBJ2-1; D ambiguous. Germline V gene data show CDR1 as MDHEN and CDR2 as SYDVKM. V was pared by 1 base and J by 5 bases, with 3 bases between. This CDR3 contains 12 residues.

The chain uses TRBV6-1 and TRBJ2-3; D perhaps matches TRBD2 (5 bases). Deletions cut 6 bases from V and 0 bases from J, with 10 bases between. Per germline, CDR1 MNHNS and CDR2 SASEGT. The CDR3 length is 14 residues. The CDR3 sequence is CASRDRLSTDTQYF. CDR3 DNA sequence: TGTGCCAGCAGGGACCGACTAAGCACAGATACGCAGTATTTT.

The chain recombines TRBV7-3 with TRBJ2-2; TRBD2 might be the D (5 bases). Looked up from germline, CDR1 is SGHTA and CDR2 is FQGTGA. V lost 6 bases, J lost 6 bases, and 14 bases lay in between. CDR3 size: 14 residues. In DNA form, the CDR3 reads TGTGCCAGCAGAAGGACTGACTCGGCCGGGGAGCTGTTTTTT. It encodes CASRRTDSAGELFF.

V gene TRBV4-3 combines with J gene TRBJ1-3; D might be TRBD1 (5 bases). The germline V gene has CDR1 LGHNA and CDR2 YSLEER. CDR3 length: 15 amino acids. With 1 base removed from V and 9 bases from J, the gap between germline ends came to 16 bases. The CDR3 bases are TGCGCCAGCAGCCAAGGTTCAGGGAGGGGTACCACCATATATTTT. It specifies CASSQGSGRGTTIYF.